Listed below are T cell receptor beta chains from one sample, sequenced in a study of blood T cell repertoires in COVID-19. Produced via immunoSEQ multiplex PCR; TCRdb's table is partial and in-frame only. The table lists some 80,000 clones, under 80% of them singletons, with 15% in the top ten. The source material was peripheral blood. Every receptor here comes from a human donor in a cohort sampled during active COVID-19. The CDR3 runs from the conserved cysteine through the conserved F or W. Each record gives: J gene, D gene, clone size, V gene, CDR3 DNA, CDR3 protein. A D gene is named only where the DNA matches it firmly. Expanded clones get a size class; other rows say once, few or many, or leave the size out.

j_call: TRBJ1-2
d_call: TRBD1
clone_size: .
v_call: TRBV23-1
cdr3_nt: TGCGCCAGCAGTCCAGCAGACATACGTCGGGACAGGGGGCGAGGCTACACCTTC
cdr3_aa: CASSPADIRRDRGRGYTF

j_call: TRBJ1-6
d_call: TRBD1
clone_size: .
v_call: TRBV28
cdr3_nt: TGTGCCAGCAGGCCCGGGACAGGGTCCTCCTATAATTCACCCCTCCACTTT
cdr3_aa: CASRPGTGSSYNSPLHF

j_call: TRBJ1-6
d_call: .
clone_size: .
v_call: TRBV19
cdr3_nt: TGTGCCAGTAGTCTGCCCGGGAATTCACCCCTCCACTTT
cdr3_aa: CASSLPGNSPLHF

j_call: TRBJ1-5
d_call: .
clone_size: .
v_call: TRBV5-1
cdr3_nt: TGCGCCAGCAGCCTCGACACAGGGAACAATCAGCCCCAGCATTTT
cdr3_aa: CASSLDTGNNQPQHF

j_call: TRBJ1-6
d_call: .
clone_size: .
v_call: TRBV10-3
cdr3_nt: TGTGCCATCAGTGGGACAGTAGGGGTCGATTCACCCCTCCACTTT
cdr3_aa: CAISGTVGVDSPLHF

j_call: TRBJ2-2
d_call: TRBD2
clone_size: few
v_call: TRBV6-5
cdr3_nt: TGTGCCAGCAGTTACGGACTAGCGGGAGTTACCGGGGAGCTGTTTTTT
cdr3_aa: CASSYGLAGVTGELFF

j_call: TRBJ1-1
d_call: TRBD1
clone_size: .
v_call: TRBV7-6
cdr3_nt: TGTGCCAGCAGCCCTAGGACCGGGACAGGGGTTTTCACTGAAGCTTTCTTT
cdr3_aa: CASSPRTGTGVFTEAFF

j_call: TRBJ2-7
d_call: .
clone_size: few
v_call: TRBV28
cdr3_nt: TGTGCCAGCTCTCGCGGCTTCTACGAGCAGTACTTC
cdr3_aa: CASSRGFYEQYF

j_call: TRBJ1-1
d_call: .
clone_size: .
v_call: TRBV29-1
cdr3_nt: TGCAGCGCTTGGCCGGGACTTGGAACTGAAGCTTTCTTT
cdr3_aa: CSAWPGLGTEAFF

j_call: TRBJ1-6
d_call: TRBD1
clone_size: .
v_call: TRBV27
cdr3_nt: TGTGCCAGCAGGGGAGGACAGGCTTATAATTCACCCCTCCACTTT
cdr3_aa: CASRGGQAYNSPLHF

j_call: TRBJ1-4
d_call: TRBD1
clone_size: few
v_call: TRBV5-1
cdr3_nt: TGCGCCAGCAGCCCCGGACAGGGAGGGGATGAAAAACTGTTTTTT
cdr3_aa: CASSPGQGGDEKLFF

j_call: TRBJ1-1
d_call: .
clone_size: .
v_call: TRBV6-2/TRBV6-3
cdr3_nt: TGTGCCAGCAGTTACGTCGCGGGCACTTTCACTGAAGCTTTCTTT
cdr3_aa: CASSYVAGTFTEAFF

j_call: TRBJ2-7
d_call: .
clone_size: once
v_call: TRBV28
cdr3_nt: TGTGCCAGCTTGTTCACCGGACAGTTTTATAACGAGCAGTACTTC
cdr3_aa: CASLFTGQFYNEQYF

j_call: TRBJ1-1
d_call: .
clone_size: .
v_call: TRBV27
cdr3_nt: TGTGCCAGCAGCCCACAGGGTGTGTTCACTGAAGCTTTCTTT
cdr3_aa: CASSPQGVFTEAFF

j_call: TRBJ1-4
d_call: .
clone_size: once
v_call: TRBV27
cdr3_nt: TGTGCCAGCCGCCCGGGAGTAACTAATGAAAAACTGTTTTTT
cdr3_aa: CASRPGVTNEKLFF

j_call: TRBJ2-1
d_call: .
clone_size: .
v_call: TRBV5-5
cdr3_nt: TGTGCCAGCTGCGTTAACTCCTACAATGAGCAGTTCTTC
cdr3_aa: CASCVNSYNEQFF

j_call: TRBJ1-1
d_call: .
clone_size: .
v_call: TRBV18
cdr3_nt: TGTGCCAGCTCACCATCAGAGAACACTGAAGCTTTCTTT
cdr3_aa: CASSPSENTEAFF

j_call: TRBJ1-4
d_call: .
clone_size: .
v_call: TRBV21-1
cdr3_nt: TGTGCCATCCGACAGGGTTGGGATGAAAAACTGTTTTTT
cdr3_aa: CAIRQGWDEKLFF

j_call: TRBJ1-4
d_call: .
clone_size: once
v_call: TRBV28
cdr3_nt: TGTGCCAGCAGACGACGACAGGTTTACGATCTAGGGAATGAAAAACTGTTTTTT
cdr3_aa: CASRRRQVYDLGNEKLFF

j_call: TRBJ1-1
d_call: .
clone_size: .
v_call: TRBV19
cdr3_nt: TGTGCCAGTAGTGAAGTGGTGGAGGGGAACACTGAAGCTTTCTTT
cdr3_aa: CASSEVVEGNTEAFF

j_call: TRBJ1-3
d_call: .
clone_size: .
v_call: TRBV30
cdr3_nt: TGTGCCTGGAGCCCCATTAAAGGGACACTTGGCTCAGGAAACACCATATATTTT
cdr3_aa: CAWSPIKGTLGSGNTIYF

j_call: TRBJ2-5
d_call: TRBD2
clone_size: .
v_call: TRBV2
cdr3_nt: TGTGCCAGCAGAGGCCGTAGCGGGTCCCAAGAGACCCAGTACTTC
cdr3_aa: CASRGRSGSQETQYF

j_call: TRBJ1-3
d_call: .
clone_size: .
v_call: TRBV7-2
cdr3_nt: TGTGCCAGCAGCCCGAGTGGGAGGAGAAACACCATATATTTT
cdr3_aa: CASSPSGRRNTIYF

j_call: TRBJ1-6
d_call: TRBD1
clone_size: .
v_call: TRBV30
cdr3_nt: TGTGCCGGAACCCAGGGGGTACAGTCACCCCTCCACTTT
cdr3_aa: CAGTQGVQSPLHF

j_call: TRBJ2-3
d_call: .
clone_size: .
v_call: TRBV3-1/TRBV3-2
cdr3_nt: TGTGCCAGCAGCCAATTTCTAGCAGATACGCAGTATTTT
cdr3_aa: CASSQFLADTQYF

j_call: TRBJ2-7
d_call: .
clone_size: .
v_call: TRBV20-1
cdr3_nt: TGCAGTGCTAGTAGCCCGCGGACAGACTACGAGCAGTACTTC
cdr3_aa: CSASSPRTDYEQYF